Listed below are T cell receptor beta chains from one sample, sequenced in a study of T cells after yellow fever vaccination. In TCRdb, the 5' RACE reads were re-called with MiXCR into one record per CDR3 protein. The table lists around 320,000 distinct CDR3 sequences, roughly 10% of them singletons. Material: CD4+ T cells sorted from PBMCs, obtained 45 days after the yellow fever booster vaccination. The receptors were gathered from a man aged 18 to 29 who received the YFV17D yellow fever vaccine. The CDR3 runs from the conserved cysteine through the conserved F or W. D genes are given only for firm matches. Only some rows state a clone size, as once, few, many or a class for expanded clones.

J,size,V,D,CDR3,DNA
TRBJ2-3,few,TRBV7-8,TRBD2,CASSLAPAGVVDTQYF,TGTGCCAGCAGCTTAGCTCCAGCGGGGGTCGTGGATACGCAGTATTTT
TRBJ1-2,few,TRBV5-1,-,CASSSGSGRARGYTF,TGCGCCAGCAGCTCCGGGTCGGGCAGGGCCCGCGGCTACACCTTC
TRBJ2-3,-,TRBV7-9,-,CASSLTADTQYF,TGTGCCAGCAGCTTGACGGCAGATACGCAGTATTTT
TRBJ2-2,many,TRBV7-2,-,CASSSGNTGELFF,TGTGCCAGCAGTTCAGGGAACACCGGGGAGCTGTTTTTT
TRBJ2-7,few,TRBV20-1,TRBD2,CSACCGTSGEGGYEQYF,TGCAGTGCCTGCTGCGGGACTAGCGGTGAGGGGGGTTACGAGCAGTACTTC
TRBJ1-6,-,TRBV3-1,-,CASSQVTGSPLHF,TGTGCCAGCAGCCAAGTTACAGGCTCACCCCTCCACTTT
TRBJ2-2,few,TRBV11-2,TRBD2,CASSFWEGLAGELFF,TGTGCCAGCAGCTTTTGGGAGGGGCTGGCCGGGGAGCTGTTTTTT
TRBJ2-5,-,TRBV20-1,-,CSARVLTGKETQYF,TGCAGTGCTAGGGTCCTCACGGGGAAAGAGACCCAGTACTTC
TRBJ1-1,few,TRBV7-3,-,CASSSTPGDTEAFF,TGTGCCAGCAGCTCAACCCCAGGGGACACTGAAGCTTTCTTT
TRBJ1-3,few,TRBV4-3,-,CASSQGFATIYF,TGCGCCAGCAGCCAAGGTTTTGCCACCATATATTTT
TRBJ1-4,few,TRBV30,-,CAWSVGRPRNEKLFF,TGTGCCTGGAGTGTCGGGCGCCCAAGGAATGAAAAACTGTTTTTT
TRBJ1-3,once,TRBV19,TRBD1,CASSIMHWGTGDSTASGNTIYF,TGTGCCAGTAGTATCATGCATTGGGGGACAGGAGACTCTACGGCCTCTGGAAACACCATATATTTT
TRBJ1-1,few,TRBV19,-,CASSIDRVFRGRTEAFF,TGTGCCAGTAGTATAGATCGCGTCTTCCGGGGGAGGACTGAAGCTTTCTTT
TRBJ1-2,few,TRBV5-1,-,CASSPQIGVQGNGYTF,TGCGCCAGCAGCCCCCAAATTGGCGTTCAGGGGAATGGCTACACCTTC
TRBJ2-5,many,TRBV3-1,-,CASSQRPNYGIQETQYF,TGTGCCAGCAGCCAAAGGCCGAACTACGGGATACAAGAGACCCAGTACTTC
TRBJ2-1,-,TRBV11-3,-,CASSSSPYNEQFF,TGTGCCAGCAGCTCGAGCCCCTACAATGAGCAGTTCTTC
TRBJ2-4,few,TRBV6-2/TRBV6-3,-,CASSYNTRPGWAKNIQYF,TGTGCCAGCAGTTACAACACCCGCCCGGGGTGGGCCAAAAACATTCAGTACTTC
TRBJ1-5,many,TRBV6-2/TRBV6-3,TRBD1,CASRLQGARPQHF,TGTGCCAGCAGGTTGCAGGGGGCAAGGCCCCAGCATTTT
TRBJ2-3,many,TRBV10-3,TRBD2,CAISDPGTSGDTQYF,TGTGCCATCAGCGACCCCGGGACTAGCGGGGATACGCAGTATTTT
TRBJ2-2,few,TRBV5-1,-,CASSVGREAGELFF,TGCGCCAGCAGCGTGGGAAGAGAAGCCGGGGAGCTGTTTTTT
TRBJ1-3,-,TRBV10-3,-,CAISPQGNTIYF,TGTGCCATCAGCCCTCAGGGAAACACCATATATTTT
TRBJ1-6,-,TRBV5-1,-,CASSLGPGSDSPLHF,TGCGCCAGCAGCTTGGGCCCAGGGAGCGATTCACCCCTCCACTTT
TRBJ2-7,few,TRBV5-1,TRBD1,CASSLGSTGGYEQYF,TGCGCCAGCAGCTTGGGATCGACAGGGGGGTACGAGCAGTACTTC
TRBJ2-1,few,TRBV7-8,TRBD2,CASSPRRLAGVDRSYNEQFF,TGTGCCAGCAGCCCTAGAAGACTAGCGGGAGTTGATAGGTCCTACAATGAGCAGTTCTTC
TRBJ1-1,-,TRBV20-1,-,CSARTDRDTEAFF,TGCAGTGCTCGGACAGATCGTGACACTGAAGCTTTCTTT
TRBJ2-4,-,TRBV6-5,-,CASSYTTGHEHIQYF,TGTGCCAGCAGTTACACAACGGGGCACGAGCACATTCAGTACTTC
TRBJ2-3,few,TRBV20-1,-,CSASGLARVTDTQYF,TGCAGTGCCTCTGGGCTAGCGAGGGTCACAGATACGCAGTATTTT